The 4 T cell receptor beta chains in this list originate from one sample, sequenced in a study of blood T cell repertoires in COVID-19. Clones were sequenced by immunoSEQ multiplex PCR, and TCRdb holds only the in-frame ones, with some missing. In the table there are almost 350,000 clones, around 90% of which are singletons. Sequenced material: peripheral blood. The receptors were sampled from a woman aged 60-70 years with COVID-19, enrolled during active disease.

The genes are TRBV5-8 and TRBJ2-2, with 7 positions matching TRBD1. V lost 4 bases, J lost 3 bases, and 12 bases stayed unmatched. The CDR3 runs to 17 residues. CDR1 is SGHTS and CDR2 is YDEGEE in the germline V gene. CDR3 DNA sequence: TGTGCCAGCAGCGCCCTGATATGGACAGGAGACACCGGGGAGCTGTTTTTT. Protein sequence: CASSALIWTGDTGELFF.

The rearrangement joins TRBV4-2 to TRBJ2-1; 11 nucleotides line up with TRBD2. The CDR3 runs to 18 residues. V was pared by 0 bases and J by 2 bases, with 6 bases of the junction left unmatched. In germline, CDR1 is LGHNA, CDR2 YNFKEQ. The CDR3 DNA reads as TGTGCCAGCAGCCAAGAAACTAGCGGGGGCTTAACCTACAATGAGCAGTTCTTC. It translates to CASSQETSGGLTYNEQFF.

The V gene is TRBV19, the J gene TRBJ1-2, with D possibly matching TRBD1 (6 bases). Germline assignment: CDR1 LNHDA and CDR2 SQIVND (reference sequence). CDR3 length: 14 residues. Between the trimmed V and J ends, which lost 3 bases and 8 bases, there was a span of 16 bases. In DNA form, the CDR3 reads TGTGCCAGTAGTATGTCGTGGGGGCCTGGCGGCTACACCTTC. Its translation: CASSMSWGPGGYTF.

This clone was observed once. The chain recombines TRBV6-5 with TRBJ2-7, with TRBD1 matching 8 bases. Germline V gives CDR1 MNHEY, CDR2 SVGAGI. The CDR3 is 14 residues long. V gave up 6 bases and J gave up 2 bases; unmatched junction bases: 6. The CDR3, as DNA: TGTGCCAGCAGGAGAGAACAGGGGGCCTACGAGCAGTACTTC. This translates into CASRREQGAYEQYF.